A selection of T cell receptor beta chains follows, all from one sample in a study of blood T cell repertoires in COVID-19. Some clones are missing from TCRdb's copy, which holds only in-frame ones; the method was immunoSEQ multiplex PCR. The repertoire holds 150,000 to 200,000 clones, with around 85% as singletons. Sequenced input: peripheral blood. The receptor set was obtained from a man between 60 and 75 years old with acute or convalescent COVID-19. The CDR3 runs from the conserved cysteine through the conserved F or W. The D gene is left open where the match is weak. The listing skips clone size in some rows; elsewhere it reads once, few, many or a size class.

D	size	V	J	CDR3	DNA
NA	NA	TRBV28	TRBJ2-2	CASSRVTPGELFF	TGTGCCAGCAGTCGGGTTACTCCCGGGGAGCTGTTTTTT
NA	NA	TRBV27	TRBJ1-1	CASSLRLSSTEAFF	TGTGCCAGCAGTTTGCGGTTGTCGAGCACTGAAGCTTTCTTT
TRBD2	NA	TRBV10-1	TRBJ2-1	CASSDPGRARQFF	TGCGCCAGCAGTGACCCTGGGAGGGCCAGGCAGTTCTTC
NA	NA	TRBV3-1/TRBV3-2	TRBJ1-4	CASSRMDGGTNEKLFF	TGTGCCAGCAGCCGTATGGACGGAGGAACTAATGAAAAACTGTTTTTT
TRBD2	NA	TRBV30	TRBJ2-5	CAWVLAGGLGTQYF	TGTGCCTGGGTTTTAGCGGGGGGACTAGGGACCCAGTACTTC
NA	NA	TRBV6-2/TRBV6-3	TRBJ1-1	CASTPGGEFGTEAFF	TGTGCCAGCACCCCGGGCGGGGAATTTGGCACTGAAGCTTTCTTT
NA	NA	TRBV3-1/TRBV3-2	TRBJ1-1	CASRQTRPGGRTEAFF	TGTGCCAGCAGGCAAACCCGCCCCGGGGGGCGAACTGAAGCTTTCTTT
NA	NA	TRBV7-3	TRBJ2-1	CASSLTLGGASEQFF	TGTGCCAGCAGCTTAACGTTAGGCGGGGCGAGTGAGCAGTTCTTC
NA	NA	TRBV6-6	TRBJ1-1	CASEGRQKNTEAFF	TGTGCCAGCGAAGGGCGACAGAAGAACACTGAAGCTTTCTTT
TRBD1	NA	TRBV27	TRBJ1-5	CASSPVTGVGNQPQHF	TGTGCCAGCAGCCCGGTCACAGGGGTTGGTAATCAGCCCCAGCATTTT
TRBD1	once	TRBV7-2	TRBJ1-2	CASSLPTGDGYTF	TGTGCCAGCAGCTTACCGACAGGGGACGGCTACACCTTC
NA	once	TRBV6-2/TRBV6-3	TRBJ2-1	CASSYEGGATFSYNEQFF	TGTGCCAGCAGTTACGAGGGAGGCGCTACTTTCTCCTACAATGAGCAGTTCTTC
NA	NA	TRBV7-3	TRBJ1-1	CASSLTSHTEAFF	TGTGCCAGCAGCTTAACTAGTCACACTGAAGCTTTCTTT
NA	NA	TRBV7-9	TRBJ1-5	CASSRGNQPQHF	TGTGCCAGCAGCCGAGGCAATCAGCCCCAGCATTTT
NA	NA	TRBV21-1	TRBJ1-5	CASSKAGGIGGFSRRYSNQPQHF	TGTGCCAGCAGCAAAGCGGGGGGGATTGGTGGTTTTTCTCGGCGATATAGCAATCAGCCCCAGCATTTT
TRBD1	NA	TRBV27	TRBJ1-2	CASSPEGAVSSYGYTF	TGTGCCAGCAGTCCCGAGGGGGCGGTGTCTTCCTATGGCTACACCTTC
NA	NA	TRBV27	TRBJ1-6	CASSFSRYGDSPLHF	TGTGCCAGCAGTTTTTCCCGATACGGGGATTCACCCCTCCACTTT
NA	NA	TRBV7-3	TRBJ2-3	CASSLIGRERSDTQYF	TGTGCCAGCAGCTTAATAGGACGGGAGAGGTCAGATACGCAGTATTTT
TRBD2	NA	TRBV2	TRBJ2-1	CASSRTSGRPCNEQFF	TGTGCCAGCTCCCGGACTAGCGGGAGACCATGCAATGAGCAGTTCTTC
TRBD2	NA	TRBV3-1/TRBV3-2	TRBJ2-2	CASRRLAGGANTGELFF	TGTGCCAGCAGACGACTAGCGGGAGGGGCGAACACCGGGGAGCTGTTTTTT
NA	NA	TRBV27	TRBJ2-3	CASSRILGLGTDTQYF	TGTGCCAGCAGTCGAATACTCGGTCTGGGCACAGATACGCAGTATTTT
NA	NA	TRBV19	TRBJ1-2	CASSLGRGRNYGYTF	TGTGCCAGTAGCCTGGGGAGAGGAAGAAACTATGGCTACACCTTC
TRBD1	NA	TRBV19	TRBJ1-5	CASSMWDRDMNQPQHF	TGTGCCAGTAGTATGTGGGACAGGGATATGAATCAGCCCCAGCATTTT
TRBD1	NA	TRBV19	TRBJ1-6	CASSPNDRASPLHF	TGTGCCAGTAGTCCGAACGACAGGGCTTCACCCCTCCACTTT
NA	few	TRBV5-1	TRBJ2-5	CASSLEPRETQYF	TGCGCCAGCAGCTTGGAACCGAGGGAGACCCAGTACTTC
NA	few	TRBV5-1	TRBJ2-5	CASSLSIVVQGGQETQYF	TGCGCCAGCAGCTTGTCGATAGTGGTGCAGGGAGGTCAAGAGACCCAGTACTTC
NA	few	TRBV2	TRBJ1-5	CASSEGGWGRGNQPQHF	TGTGCCAGCAGCGAGGGAGGTTGGGGAAGGGGCAATCAGCCCCAGCATTTT
NA	NA	TRBV5-1	TRBJ2-7	CASSYLASLSYEQYF	TGCGCCAGCAGCTATTTAGCGAGCCTCTCCTACGAGCAGTACTTC
TRBD2	NA	TRBV3-1/TRBV3-2	TRBJ2-3	CASSQMRAGGSDTQYF	TGTGCCAGCAGCCAAATGCGAGCGGGAGGGTCAGATACGCAGTATTTT
NA	NA	TRBV20-1	TRBJ2-7	CSAGPFFEQYF	TGCAGTGCTGGCCCTTTTTTCGAGCAGTACTTC
NA	NA	TRBV4-2	TRBJ2-7	CASSQVVTSSAYEQYF	TGTGCCAGCAGCCAAGTTGTCACATCCAGTGCCTACGAGCAGTACTTC
NA	NA	TRBV14	TRBJ2-2	CASSQVRVGSNTGELFF	TGTGCCAGCAGCCAAGTCCGCGTCGGGAGTAACACCGGGGAGCTGTTTTTT
NA	NA	TRBV2	TRBJ2-7	CASRRTPLAEQYF	TGTGCCAGCAGGCGGACACCGCTCGCGGAGCAGTACTTC
NA	NA	TRBV27	TRBJ1-5	CASSLSGISNQPQHF	TGTGCCAGCAGTTTATCCGGGATCAGCAATCAGCCCCAGCATTTT
TRBD1	NA	TRBV28	TRBJ1-4	CASSFLQGATNEKLFF	TGTGCCAGCAGTTTCTTACAGGGGGCAACTAATGAAAAACTGTTTTTT
NA	NA	TRBV4-2	TRBJ1-2	CASSQAAGLYGYTF	TGTGCCAGCAGCCAAGCCGCAGGCTTATATGGCTACACCTTC
TRBD1	NA	TRBV28	TRBJ1-2	CASSASTPGQGARSYTF	TGTGCCAGCAGTGCCTCAACCCCGGGACAGGGGGCAAGGAGCTACACCTTC
NA	NA	TRBV7-6	TRBJ2-3	CASTTRRATDTQYF	TGTGCCAGCACCACCCGGAGGGCCACAGATACGCAGTATTTT
TRBD1	once	TRBV28	TRBJ2-4	CASSLNYGSGGSDIQYF	TGTGCCAGCAGTTTAAATTATGGGTCAGGGGGTAGTGACATTCAGTACTTC
TRBD1	few	TRBV18	TRBJ2-1	CASLQGFEQFF	TGTGCCAGCCTACAGGGGTTTGAGCAGTTCTTC
TRBD2	few	TRBV9	TRBJ2-3	CASSPTSGRGTDTQYF	TGTGCCAGCAGCCCTACTAGCGGGAGGGGCACAGATACGCAGTATTTT
NA	NA	TRBV5-1	TRBJ1-2	CASSWTDFNYGYTF	TGCGCCAGCAGCTGGACAGATTTTAACTATGGCTACACCTTC
TRBD1	NA	TRBV5-1	TRBJ1-2	CASSLRQGAAGTGYTF	TGCGCCAGCAGCTTGAGACAGGGGGCTGCGGGTACTGGCTACACCTTC
NA	NA	TRBV10-3	TRBJ2-1	CAISESSGADNEQFF	TGTGCCATCAGTGAGTCGTCAGGGGCGGACAATGAGCAGTTCTTC
TRBD1	NA	TRBV28	TRBJ1-5	CASTVGGQGNQPQHF	TGTGCCAGCACCGTTGGGGGACAGGGGAATCAGCCCCAGCATTTT
TRBD2	NA	TRBV13	TRBJ2-3	CASSQGLAGDSFSADTQYF	TGTGCCAGCAGCCAAGGACTAGCGGGAGATTCATTTAGCGCAGATACGCAGTATTTT
TRBD1	NA	TRBV30	TRBJ1-6	CAWRIGGIGSPLHF	TGTGCCTGGAGGATAGGGGGCATTGGTTCACCCCTCCACTTT
NA	NA	TRBV29-1	TRBJ2-3	CSVVGVVSTDTQYF	TGCAGCGTTGTCGGGGTCGTTTCGACAGATACGCAGTATTTT
TRBD1	NA	TRBV27	TRBJ2-3	CASSSWTGSLSSTDTQYF	TGTGCCAGCAGTTCTTGGACAGGATCATTGTCTAGCACAGATACGCAGTATTTT
TRBD1	NA	TRBV28	TRBJ2-7	CASNLGQGGEQYF	TGTGCCAGCAACTTAGGACAGGGCGGCGAGCAGTACTTC
TRBD2	NA	TRBV7-3	TRBJ2-2	CASSLMGGSNTGELFF	TGTGCCAGCAGCTTAATGGGCGGGAGCAACACCGGGGAGCTGTTTTTT
NA	NA	TRBV2	TRBJ1-1	CASSEHRPGAFF	TGTGCCAGCAGTGAACACAGGCCTGGGGCTTTCTTT
TRBD1	NA	TRBV2	TRBJ1-1	CASTLDRTNTEAFF	TGTGCCAGCACCTTGGACAGGACCAACACTGAAGCTTTCTTT